This T cell receptor (beta chain) is drawn from a study of vaccination and CD4 T cells after COVID-19. At the level of the study: The makeup of the convalescents was six males and four females, two of them Hispanic.

The treatment denotes: roughly 10-day PBMC culture with coronavirus spike peptide pools or control peptides (ViraFEST assay). Of note for this clonotype: Its cognate antigen is unknown.

V was trimmed by 2 bases and J by 1 base, leaving 11 bases between them. Germline V gives CDR1 DFQATT, CDR2 SNEGSKA (reference sequence). The CDR3 consists of 14 residues. At the Johns Hopkins FTIC core, DNA taken from cultured CD4+ T cells was sequenced by way of the Oncomine TCR Beta short-read assay. TCRdb ran MiXCR on the PCR reads and lists one entry per CDR3 protein. The sample lists roughly 20,000 distinct CDR3 sequences, under 70% seen once, with roughly 17% in the top ten. This chain uses TRBV20-1 with TRBJ1-2; perhaps TRBD1 as D (6 bases). Sequencing input: CD4+ T cells from blood, cultured in vitro. The TCR originated in a human donor who had recovered from COVID-19. CDR3 residues: CSARSDSLNYGYTF. For the CDR3, the DNA is TGCAGTGCTAGATCGGACAGCCTTAACTATGGCTACACCTTC.